Below are 3 T cell receptor beta chains sequenced from a single sample in a study of blood T cells in healthy people across ages. Combining a sample-barcoded 5' primer with a J-beta primer mix, a second PCR ran for about 6 to 11 cycles. TCRdb recomputed calls from the 5' RACE reads with MiXCR, one row per CDR3 protein. In the table there are almost 1 million distinct CDR3 sequences, 45% to 60% of which are singletons. Material for sequencing was blood. These receptors came from a woman aged 60-75 years in good health.

This sequence joins TRBV27 and TRBJ1-1, with D hard to call. V lost 6 bases, J lost 8 bases, and 16 bases lay in between. Germline V gene data show CDR1 as MNHEY and CDR2 as SMNVEV (reference sequence). CDR3 length equals 13 residues. This CDR3 is CASSFQEVGEAFF. DNA for the CDR3: TGTGCCAGCAGCTTCCAAGAGGTGGGGGAAGCTTTCTTT.

In its sample, this clonotype was seen a few times. The genes are TRBV19 and TRBJ1-1; no firm D call. V lost 6 bases, J lost 6 bases, and 17 bases lay in between. Germline V gene sequence: CDR1 LNHDA, CDR2 SQIVND (reference sequence). The CDR3 is made up of 14 amino acids. In nucleotides, the CDR3 is TGTGCCAGTAGCACCCCAAGGGCAGGCCCTGAAGCTTTCTTT. This encodes CASSTPRAGPEAFF.

The gene calls are TRBV12-3 or TRBV12-4 and TRBJ1-6; 12 bases line up with TRBD1. The CDR3 is 15 amino acids. V shed 3 bases, J shed 12 bases, and the junction held 6 bases outside the gene matches. CDR3 protein: CASSLGTGGELPLHF. The CDR3 region has the DNA TGTGCCAGCAGTTTGGGGACAGGGGGCGAATTACCCCTCCACTTT.